This TCR beta chain was profiled in a study of control samples from healthy donors and cancer patients. Produced via immunoSEQ multiplex PCR; TCRdb's table is partial and in-frame only. The table includes 75,000 to 90,000 clones, roughly nine tenths detected once. Sequencing was performed on blood. The source is a man aged 25-45 years in good health.

CDR3 DNA: TGTGCCACCAGTGATTTGCGGGGGGGGACAGATACGCAGTATTTT. This codes for CATSDLRGGTDTQYF. The gene calls are TRBV24-1 and TRBJ2-3; 8 bases match TRBD2. The length of the CDR3 is 15 residues. Germline V lookup: CDR1 KGHDR, CDR2 SFDVKD. V was pared by 0 bases and J by 3 bases, with 1 base of the junction left unmatched.